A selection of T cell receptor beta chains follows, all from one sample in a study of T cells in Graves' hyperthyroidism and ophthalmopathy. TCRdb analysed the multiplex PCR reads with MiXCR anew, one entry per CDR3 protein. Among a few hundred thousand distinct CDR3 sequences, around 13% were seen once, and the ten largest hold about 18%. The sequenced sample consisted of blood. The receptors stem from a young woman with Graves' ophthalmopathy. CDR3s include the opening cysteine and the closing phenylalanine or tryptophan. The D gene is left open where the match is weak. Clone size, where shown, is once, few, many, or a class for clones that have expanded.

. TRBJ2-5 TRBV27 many CASSLSVARETQYF TGTGCCAGCAGTTTATCGGTGGCCCGGGAGACCCAGTACTTC
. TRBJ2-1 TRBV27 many CASSFNRENEQFF TGTGCCAGCAGTTTTAATAGAGAAAATGAGCAGTTCTTC
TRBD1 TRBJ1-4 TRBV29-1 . CSVGVGQGNEKLFF TGCAGCGTTGGGGTGGGACAGGGAAATGAAAAACTGTTTTTT
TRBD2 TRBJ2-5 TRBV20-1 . CSARDRRAASGGQETQYF TGCAGTGCTAGAGATAGGAGAGCCGCTAGCGGGGGCCAAGAGACCCAGTACTTC
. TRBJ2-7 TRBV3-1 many CASSQGRRGTRYEQYF TGTGCCAGCAGCCAAGGAAGGAGAGGAACTCGCTACGAGCAGTACTTC
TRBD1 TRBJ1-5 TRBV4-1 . CASSQPNRGFWPDAEVPQHF TGCGCCAGCAGCCAACCGAACAGGGGGTTCTGGCCGGACGCGGAGGTGCCCCAGCATTTT
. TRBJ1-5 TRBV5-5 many CASSSTGGFSQPQHF TGTGCCAGCAGCTCGACAGGTGGGTTCAGTCAGCCCCAGCATTTT
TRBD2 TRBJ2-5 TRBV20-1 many CSAITSGWRETQYF TGCAGTGCCATCACTAGCGGGTGGAGGGAGACCCAGTACTTC
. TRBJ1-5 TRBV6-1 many CASSDMEFNQPQHF TGTGCCAGCAGTGACATGGAATTCAATCAGCCCCAGCATTTT
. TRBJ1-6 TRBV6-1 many CASSSLDYNSPLHF TGTGCCAGCAGTTCCCTGGACTATAATTCACCCCTCCACTTT
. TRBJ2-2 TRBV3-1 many CASSHLGRELFF TGTGCCAGCAGCCATCTCGGGAGGGAGCTGTTTTTT
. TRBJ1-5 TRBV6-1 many CASSNRDGNQPQHF TGTGCCAGCAGTAACCGGGACGGTAATCAGCCCCAGCATTTT
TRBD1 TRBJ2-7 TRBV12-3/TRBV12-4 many CASSLKTGGYEQYF TGTGCCAGCAGTTTAAAGACAGGGGGCTACGAGCAGTACTTC
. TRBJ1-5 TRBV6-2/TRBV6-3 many CASSYRDLLLSNQPQHF TGTGCCAGCAGTTACCGGGACCTTTTACTTAGCAATCAGCCCCAGCATTTT
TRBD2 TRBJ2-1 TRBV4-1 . CASSQPLAGGRYNEQFF TGCGCCAGCAGCCAACCGTTAGCGGGGGGGCGATACAATGAGCAGTTCTTC
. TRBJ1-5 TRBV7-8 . CASSRGGERPQHF TGTGCCAGCAGCCGAGGGGGAGAGCGGCCCCAGCATTTT
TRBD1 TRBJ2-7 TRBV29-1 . CSVEGGTGSNEQYF TGCAGCGTTGAAGGGGGGACAGGCTCCAACGAGCAGTACTTC
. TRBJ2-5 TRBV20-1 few CSARDAPGYF TGCAGTGCTAGAGACGCCCCGGGGTACTTC
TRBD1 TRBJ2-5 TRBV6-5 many CASSYSTGETQYF TGTGCCAGCAGTTACTCGACAGGGGAGACCCAGTACTTC
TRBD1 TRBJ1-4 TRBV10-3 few CAISESQGVGEKLFF TGTGCCATCAGTGAGTCTCAGGGGGTAGGCGAAAAACTGTTTTTT
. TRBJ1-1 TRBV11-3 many CASSLDGSTEAFF TGTGCCAGCAGCTTAGATGGGAGCACTGAAGCTTTCTTT
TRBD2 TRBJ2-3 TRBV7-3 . CASSLTHRGLAGGAGTDTQYF TGTGCCAGCAGCTTAACTCACCGGGGACTAGCGGGGGGGGCGGGCACAGATACGCAGTATTTT
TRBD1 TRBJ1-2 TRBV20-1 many CSASLTGGAGGYTF TGCAGTGCTAGTTTAACAGGGGGCGCGGGAGGCTACACCTTC
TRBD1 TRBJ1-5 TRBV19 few CATTDRGDSQPQHF TGTGCCACGACGGACAGGGGAGACAGTCAGCCCCAGCATTTT
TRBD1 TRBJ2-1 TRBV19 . CASSTATGMTYNEQFF TGTGCCAGTAGTACCGCGACAGGGATGACCTACAATGAGCAGTTCTTC
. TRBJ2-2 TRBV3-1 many CASSQEAGLTGELFF TGTGCCAGCAGCCAAGAGGCAGGGCTCACCGGGGAGCTGTTTTTT
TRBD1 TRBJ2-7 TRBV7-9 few CASSFSGTGGFSPYEQYF TGTGCCAGCAGCTTCTCCGGGACAGGGGGTTTTAGCCCCTACGAGCAGTACTTC
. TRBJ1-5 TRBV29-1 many CSVVGVESNQPQHF TGCAGCGTTGTTGGGGTTGAGAGCAATCAGCCCCAGCATTTT
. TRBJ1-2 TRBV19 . CASTQESYGYTF TGTGCCAGTACTCAGGAGAGCTATGGCTACACCTTC
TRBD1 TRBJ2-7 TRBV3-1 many CASSQVDRGHYEQYF TGTGCCAGCAGCCAAGTAGACAGGGGGCACTACGAGCAGTACTTC
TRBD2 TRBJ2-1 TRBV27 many CASSLPPGERGAYNEQFF TGTGCCAGCAGTTTGCCCCCAGGTGAGCGGGGGGCCTACAATGAGCAGTTCTTC
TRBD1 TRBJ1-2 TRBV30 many CAWSVRVMSGGHGYTF TGTGCCTGGAGTGTAAGGGTGATGTCAGGGGGACACGGCTACACCTTC
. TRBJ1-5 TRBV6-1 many CATKGDPNQPQHF TGTGCCACTAAGGGGGATCCTAATCAGCCCCAGCATTTT
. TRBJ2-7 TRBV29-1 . CSVESRASGEQSF TGCAGCGTTGAAAGTCGGGCCTCGGGCGAGCAGTCCTTC
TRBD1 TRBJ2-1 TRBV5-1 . CASSLVQGARSNEQFF TGCGCCAGCAGCTTGGTACAGGGGGCGCGGTCCAATGAGCAGTTCTTC
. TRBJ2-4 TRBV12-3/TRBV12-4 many CASSKRDKFILAKNIQYF TGTGCCAGCAGTAAACGGGACAAGTTTATACTAGCCAAAAACATTCAGTACTTC
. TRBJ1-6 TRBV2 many CASTQGWSYNSPLHF TGTGCCAGCACCCAGGGATGGTCCTATAATTCACCCCTCCACTTT
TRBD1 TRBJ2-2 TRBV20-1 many CSASTDRGTGELFF TGCAGTGCTTCCACGGACAGGGGCACCGGGGAGCTGTTTTTT
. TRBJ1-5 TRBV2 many CASTDGDITVEPQHF TGTGCCAGCACCGATGGGGACATAACCGTGGAGCCCCAGCATTTT
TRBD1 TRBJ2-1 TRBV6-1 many CASSEAAGGQAYNEQFF TGTGCCAGCAGTGAGGCGGCCGGCGGACAGGCTTACAATGAGCAGTTCTTC
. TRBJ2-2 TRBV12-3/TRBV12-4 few CASSLGGLGTGELFF TGTGCCAGCAGTTTAGGGGGCTTGGGGACCGGGGAGCTGTTTTTT
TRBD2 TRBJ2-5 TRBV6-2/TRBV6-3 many CASRATLLAGGPETQYF TGTGCCAGCAGAGCCACCCTACTAGCGGGGGGCCCCGAGACCCAGTACTTC